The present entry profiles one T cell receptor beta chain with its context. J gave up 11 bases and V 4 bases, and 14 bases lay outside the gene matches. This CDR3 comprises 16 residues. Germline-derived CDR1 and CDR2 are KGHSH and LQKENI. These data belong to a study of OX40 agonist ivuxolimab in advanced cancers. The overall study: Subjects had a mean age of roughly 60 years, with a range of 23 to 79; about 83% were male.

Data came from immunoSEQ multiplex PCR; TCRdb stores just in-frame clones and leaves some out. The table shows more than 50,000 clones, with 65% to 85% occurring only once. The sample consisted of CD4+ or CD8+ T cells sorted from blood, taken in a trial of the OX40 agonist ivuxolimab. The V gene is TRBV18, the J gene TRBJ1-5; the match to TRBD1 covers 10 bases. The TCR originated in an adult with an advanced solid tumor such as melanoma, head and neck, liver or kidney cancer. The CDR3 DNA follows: TGTGCCAGCTCACTGACCGGGACAGGGGCCCTATCAGCCCAGCATTTT. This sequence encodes CASSLTGTGALSAQHF.